The 25 T cell receptor beta chains below all came from one sample that was sequenced in a study of T cell responses to AZD1222 COVID-19 vaccine. Using immunoSEQ multiplex PCR, the repertoire was profiled, and TCRdb retains in-frame clones only, with some absent. Found here are tens of thousands of clones, approximately 82% of them singletons; the top ten hold roughly 20%. The sample was peripheral blood, taken on day 0 of AZD1222 vaccination. Receptors originate from an adult in good health.

The sample holds a few counts of this clone. J is TRBJ1-1 and V is TRBV19; perhaps TRBD1 as D (6 bases). Germline V gene sequence: CDR1 LNHDA, CDR2 SQIVND (reference sequence). The CDR3 covers 13 residues. The ends were cut back, 4 bases at V and 9 bases at J, with 15 bases in the middle. The CDR3 loop is CASSSRNRDQAFF. CDR3 coding DNA: TGTGCCAGTAGTAGCCGCAACAGGGATCAAGCTTTCTTT.

The chain is built from TRBV18 and TRBJ2-2, with 8 bases fitting TRBD1. CDR1 and CDR2 from the germline V gene are KGHSH and LQKENI. The V gene end was trimmed by 10 bases and the J gene end by 7 bases; junction bases not matched to a gene: 8. This CDR3 is built from 13 residues. The CDR3 sequence is CATTGTGDGELFF. Here the CDR3 DNA reads TGTGCCACCACCGGGACAGGCGACGGGGAGCTGTTTTTT.

The sample holds many counts of this clone. V usage is TRBV10-3 and J usage is TRBJ1-2, with TRBD1 matching 7 bases. The CDR3 extends over 16 amino acids. V shed 2 bases, J shed 2 bases, and the junction held 8 bases outside the gene matches. Germline-derived CDR1 and CDR2 are ENHRY and SYGVKD. The CDR3 here is CAISEPLTGTNYGYTF. The CDR3 region has the DNA TGTGCCATCAGTGAGCCCCTGACAGGGACCAACTATGGCTACACCTTC.

The table lists this clone with a count of one. The chain has TRBV28 and TRBJ1-1; tentatively, D is TRBD1 (6 bases). Trimming took off 10 bases at V and 3 bases at J, with 18 bases between the two ends. Per the germline V gene, CDR1 is MDHEN and CDR2 is SYDVKM. The CDR3 spans 14 residues. The CDR3 here is CAILQGVGYTEAFF. Written as DNA, the CDR3 is TGTGCCATCTTACAGGGAGTTGGGTACACTGAAGCTTTCTTT.

This clone was seen only once. The rearrangement uses TRBV9 and TRBJ2-7; D possibly corresponds to TRBD2 (5 bases). CDR3 size: 14 residues. The germline V and J ends were trimmed by 4 bases and 2 bases, with 13 bases remaining between them. Germline CDR1 is SGDLS and CDR2 is YYNGEE. The CDR3 coding sequence is TGTGCCAGCAGCCCCCTGGGAGCCGCCTACGAGCAGTACTTC. Protein product: CASSPLGAAYEQYF.

This clone was recorded a few times. In DNA form, the CDR3 reads TGTGCCAGCAGCTTAGAATTGACAGGCTCTGTCAACAATGAGCAGTTCTTC. Amino acids: CASSLELTGSVNNEQFF. The chain uses TRBV11-2 and TRBJ2-1, with D possibly being TRBD1 (6 bases). The germline V gene has CDR1 SGHAT and CDR2 FQNNGV. This CDR3 is 17 amino acids long. V gave up 0 bases and J gave up 5 bases, with 17 bases separating them.

This sequence joins TRBV5-8 and TRBJ2-1, with 11 bases identical to TRBD2. The V gene end was trimmed by 4 bases and the J gene end by 10 bases; junction bases not matched to a gene: 4. This CDR3 is built from 13 residues. The germline CDR1 and CDR2 sequences are SGHTS and YDEGEE. The CDR3 coding sequence is TGTGCCAGCAGCCGACTAGCGGGGACGGAGCAGTTCTTC. Translation gives CASSRLAGTEQFF. The full variable domain, its missing parts supplied by reference TRBV5-8 and TRBJ2-1, is EAGVTQSPTHLIKTRGQQATLRCSPISGHTSVYWYQQALGLGLQFLLWYDEGEERNRGNFPPRFSGRQFPNYSSELNVNALELEDSALYLCASSRLAGTEQFFGPGTRLTVL.

CDR3 sequence (DNA): TGTGCCAGCAGCTTAAATGGGGAGCAGTTCTTC. Protein product: CASSLNGEQFF. V is TRBV5-6 and J is TRBJ2-1; unclear D gene. This CDR3 region has 11 residues. V shed 2 bases and J shed 10 bases, with 7 bases lying between them. Germline CDR1 SGHDT, CDR2 YYEEEE.

The sample holds one count of this clone. The gene calls are TRBV5-4 and TRBJ2-5; D not certain. The CDR3 spans 13 residues. With 0 bases removed from V and 4 bases from J, the gap between germline ends came to 7 bases. Germline assignment: CDR1 SGHNT and CDR2 YYREEE (reference sequence). CDR3 residues: CASSLEMGETQYF. The CDR3 DNA is TGTGCCAGCAGCTTGGAGATGGGAGAGACCCAGTACTTC.

V gene TRBV7-9 combines with J gene TRBJ1-1; D uncertain. Trimming left V 2 bases short and J 3 bases short, with 4 bases between. Germline V gene sequence: CDR1 SEHNR, CDR2 FQNEAQ (reference sequence). The CDR3 has 12 amino acids. The CDR3 nucleotides are TGTGCCAGCAGCTTAACCTACACTGAAGCTTTCTTT. Encoded protein: CASSLTYTEAFF.

The gene calls are TRBV18 and TRBJ2-2, with D perhaps TRBD1 (7 bases). Per germline, CDR1 KGHSH and CDR2 LQKENI. Trimming removed 8 bases from V and 5 bases from J, with 15 bases in between. The length of the CDR3 is 14 residues. CDR3 sequence: CASPPAGQTGELFF. CDR3 DNA sequence: TGTGCCAGCCCCCCCGCGGGACAGACCGGGGAGCTGTTTTTT.

In this sample, this clone turned up a few times. The rearrangement links TRBV4-3 to TRBJ1-2; unclear D gene. CDR1 is LGHNA and CDR2 is YSLEER in the germline V gene. There are 13 residues in the CDR3. V lost 5 bases and J lost 4, with 11 bases in between. The CDR3 DNA reads TGCGCCAGCAGCTCGGGCCTCGGCTATGGCTACACCTTC. It encodes CASSSGLGYGYTF.

This chain uses TRBV4-3 with TRBJ2-7, with 9 bases that match TRBD1. Germline V CDR1 and CDR2: LGHNA, YSLEER. The trim removed 0 bases at V and 0 bases at J, leaving 3 bases unmatched. The CDR3 runs to 16 residues. Written as DNA, the CDR3 is TGCGCCAGCAGCCAAGATTGGACAGGGGACTCCTACGAGCAGTACTTC. Translating gives CASSQDWTGDSYEQYF.

With respect to this clone: Other DNA sequences in this specimen translate into the identical CDR3. Here the CDR3 reads CASSPTSGSGELFF. Here the CDR3 DNA reads TGTGCCAGCTCACCAACGTCTGGCTCCGGGGAGCTGTTTTTT. This chain connects TRBV18 to TRBJ2-2, with D uncertain. CDR1 is KGHSH, CDR2 LQKENI, per germline. This CDR3 has 14 residues. The germline V and J ends were trimmed by 2 bases and 6 bases, with 10 bases remaining between them.

The chain combines TRBV18 with TRBJ2-1, with 8 positions matching TRBD1. Unmatched junction bases numbered 9, after V lost 0 bases and J lost 5 bases. Germline assignment: CDR1 KGHSH and CDR2 LQKENI. This CDR3 spans 17 amino acids. CDR3 DNA: TGTGCCAGCTCACCACCGAATAGACAGGGGAAAGACAATGAGCAGTTCTTC. It translates to CASSPPNRQGKDNEQFF.

This clone was seen once. This chain joins TRBV30 and TRBJ2-1; 11 positions match TRBD2. The CDR3 is made up of 14 amino acids. Germline V gene lookup returns CDR1 GTSNPN and CDR2 SVGIG (reference sequence). With 0 bases clipped from V and 9 bases from J, the junction kept 4 bases outside the gene matches. The CDR3 sequence: CAWSVLAGVGEQFF. The CDR3 DNA reads TGTGCCTGGAGTGTACTAGCGGGAGTGGGTGAGCAGTTCTTC.

The CDR3 nucleotides read TGTGCCAGCAGGGGGGGACAGCAACCTAATTCACCCCTCCACTTT. As protein: CASRGGQQPNSPLHF. This sequence joins TRBV6-5 and TRBJ1-6; the match to TRBD1 covers 7 bases. The CDR3 contains 15 residues. The V gene end was trimmed by 6 bases and the J gene end by 6 bases; junction bases not matched to a gene: 8. Germline lookup yields CDR1 MNHEY and CDR2 SVGAGI.

The V gene is TRBV29-1, the J gene TRBJ2-4; 7 bases are shared with TRBD1. The CDR3 runs to 12 residues. The germline V gene encodes CDR1 SQVTM and CDR2 ANQGSEA. V was pared by 6 bases and J by 7 bases, with 6 bases of the junction left unmatched. The CDR3 DNA follows: TGCAGCGTGAGGACAGGTCCCAACATTCAGTACTTC. This translates into CSVRTGPNIQYF.

The CDR3 DNA is TGTGCCAGCAGTGTCGGGGGGGCTCAAGGCTACACCTTC. It yields the protein CASSVGGAQGYTF. The V call is TRBV2, the J call TRBJ1-2; tentative D call: TRBD1 (6 bases). CDR3 length equals 13 residues. CDR1 is SNHLY and CDR2 is FYNNEI in the germline V gene. V was pared by 4 bases and J by 8 bases, with 14 bases between. Based on the CDR3 plus reference TRBV2 and TRBJ1-2, the full variable domain is EPEVTQTPSHQVTQMGQEVILRCVPISNHLYFYWYRQILGQKVEFLVSFYNNEISEKSEIFDDQFSVERPDGSNFTLKIRSTKLEDSAMYFCASSVGGAQGYTFGSGTRLTVV.

This chain links TRBV27 with TRBJ2-4, with D hard to call. CDR1 is MNHEY, CDR2 SMNVEV, per germline (reference sequence). Trimming pared 5 bases from V and 3 bases from J, leaving 11 bases between. The CDR3 extends over 14 amino acids. The CDR3 reads CASSPGPGKNIQYF. The CDR3 DNA follows: TGTGCCAGCAGTCCAGGACCGGGCAAAAACATTCAGTACTTC.

CDR3 nucleotides: TGTGCCTGGAGTGTTTGGCCGAAAGAGACCCAGTACTTC. This sequence encodes CAWSVWPKETQYF. V usage is TRBV30 and J usage is TRBJ2-5; D remains ambiguous. V was trimmed by 0 bases and J by 3 bases, leaving 8 bases between them. This CDR3 is 13 amino acids long. Germline values: CDR1 GTSNPN, CDR2 SVGIG (reference sequence).

Of note for this clone: In the same sample, other DNA sequences code for this CDR3. CDR3 region: CASSLGGATNEKLFF. The CDR3 nucleotides read TGTGCCAGCAGCTTGGGGGGCGCGACTAATGAAAAACTGTTTTTT. The chain links TRBV5-4 to TRBJ1-4, with TRBD1 as a possible D gene (5 bases). Germline lookup yields CDR1 SGHNT and CDR2 YYREEE (reference sequence). The CDR3 extends over 15 amino acids. The ends were cut back, 0 bases at V and 2 bases at J, with 8 bases in the middle.

CDR3 sequence: CASRLTSGRGTGELFF. CDR3 nucleotides: TGTGCCAGCAGGCTTACTAGCGGGAGGGGGACCGGGGAGCTGTTTTTT. The chain recombines TRBV28 with TRBJ2-2; 13 nucleotides agree with TRBD2. CDR3 length: 16 residues. CDR1 and CDR2 (germline): MDHEN, SYDVKM. J lost 5 bases, V lost 6 bases, and 6 bases had no gene match.

The V and J genes are TRBV11-2 and TRBJ2-1, with TRBD2 identical over 13 bases. Germline trimming cut 5 bases from V and 7 bases from J; bases unmatched to any gene: 5. Germline CDR1 is SGHAT and CDR2 is FQNNGV. The CDR3 totals 15 residues. CDR3 amino acids: CASSPRTSGGNEQFF. CDR3 coding DNA: TGTGCCAGCAGCCCGCGGACTAGCGGGGGAAATGAGCAGTTCTTC.

The chain recombines TRBV5-4 with TRBJ2-1, with 8 bases identical to TRBD1. Germline CDR1 reads SGHNT; CDR2 reads YYREEE (reference sequence). V was clipped by 4 bases and J by 5 bases; unmatched bases: 2. CDR3 length: 13 amino acids. The CDR3: CASSRDRNNEQFF. The CDR3 region has the DNA TGTGCCAGCAGCCGGGACAGGAACAATGAGCAGTTCTTC.